Listed below are T cell receptor beta chains from one sample, sequenced in a study of T cell repertoires in cytomegalovirus infection. TCRdb recomputed calls from the reads with MiXCR, one row per CDR3 protein. The sample records some 400,000 distinct CDR3 sequences, around 32% being singletons. The specimen sequenced was PBMCs. The receptors come from a human donor in good health (CMV status not recorded). Some clones in this sample may be carry-over from other donors' samples. Both conserved end residues are part of each CDR3. The D gene is left open where the match is weak. Not all rows give a size; the values are once, few, many and, for expanded clones, a class.

J gene,D gene,clone size,V gene,CDR3 protein,CDR3 DNA
TRBJ2-7,TRBD2,few,TRBV7-2,CASSPWALAGGNEQYF,TGTGCCAGCAGCCCATGGGCACTAGCGGGTGGGAACGAGCAGTACTTC
TRBJ1-5,TRBD1,many,TRBV7-8,CASSLADRVSNQPQHF,TGTGCCAGCAGCTTAGCAGACAGGGTTAGTAATCAGCCCCAGCATTTT
TRBJ1-1,TRBD1,many,TRBV7-8,CASSSTGAYTEAFF,TGTGCCAGCAGCTCGACAGGGGCGTACACTGAAGCTTTCTTT
TRBJ2-3,.,few,TRBV12-3/TRBV12-4,CASRNQPAGYADTQYF,TGTGCCAGCAGAAACCAGCCGGCGGGGTATGCAGATACGCAGTATTTT
TRBJ2-2,TRBD2,.,TRBV6-2/TRBV6-3,CARTDGAGDTGELFF,TGTGCCCGCACCGACGGAGCGGGGGACACCGGGGAGCTGTTTTTT
TRBJ2-2,.,.,TRBV7-6,CASSPYPELFF,TGTGCCAGCAGCCCCTACCCGGAGCTGTTTTTT
TRBJ1-6,.,many,TRBV7-2,CASSAGYGAPLHF,TGTGCCAGCAGCGCGGGATATGGGGCACCCCTCCACTTT
TRBJ1-5,.,few,TRBV12-3/TRBV12-4,CASSFTRDQPQHF,TGTGCCAGCAGTTTCACCAGGGATCAGCCCCAGCATTTT
TRBJ2-6,.,.,TRBV4-3,CASSQEIRGSGANVLTF,TGCGCCAGCAGCCAAGAGATTAGGGGTTCAGGGGCCAACGTCCTGACTTTC
TRBJ2-5,.,many,TRBV7-2,CASSFMNGGQETQYF,TGTGCCAGCAGCTTCATGAACGGGGGCCAAGAGACCCAGTACTTC
TRBJ2-3,.,few,TRBV5-5,CASSPGPRERVVMATDTQYF,TGTGCCAGCAGCCCTGGACCCAGGGAACGGGTTGTAATGGCCACAGATACGCAGTATTTT